These T cell receptor beta chains were read from a single sample in a study of T cells in Graves' hyperthyroidism and ophthalmopathy. TCRdb processed the multiplex PCR reads anew with MiXCR; each CDR3 protein has one entry. The repertoire consists of 500,000 to 600,000 distinct CDR3 sequences, with 35% to 55% occurring once and the leading ten covering roughly 20%. The sample taken for sequencing was peripheral blood or thyroid tissue (not recorded which). All receptors derive from an adult woman with Graves' disease, either hyperthyroidism or ophthalmopathy (not recorded which). The CDR3 runs from the conserved cysteine through the conserved F or W. The D gene is left open where the match is weak. Not every row has a clone size; where given, it reads once, few, many or a size class.

j_gene	d_gene	abundance	v_gene	CDR3nt	CDR3aa
TRBJ2-7	TRBD2	many	TRBV2	TGTGCCAGCATCGTGATAGCGGGGAACGAGCAGTACTTC	CASIVIAGNEQYF
TRBJ2-7	-	many	TRBV6-2/TRBV6-3	TGTGCCAGCAGTTACCTAGGGACCATATCCTACGAGCAGTACTTC	CASSYLGTISYEQYF
TRBJ1-3	TRBD1	-	TRBV10-3	TGTGCCATCAGCGGACAGGGTGAGCCTGGAAACACCATATATTTT	CAISGQGEPGNTIYF
TRBJ1-1	TRBD1	-	TRBV7-2	TGTGCCAGCAGCTTACGACAGGGGGTTGAAGCTTTCTTT	CASSLRQGVEAFF
TRBJ1-6	TRBD1	many	TRBV28	TGTGCCAGCAGTTCTAGGACAGGGAACTCACCCCTCCACTTT	CASSSRTGNSPLHF
TRBJ2-5	-	-	TRBV20-1	TGCAGTGCTGCTCGGACCGATGTGCAGATGACCCAGTACTTC	CSAARTDVQMTQYF
TRBJ2-7	-	-	TRBV11-2	TGTGCCAGCAGCTTAGTGGGCCCAAGCTCCTACAGGCAGTACTTC	CASSLVGPSSYRQYF
TRBJ1-6	-	-	TRBV18	TGTGCCAGCTCACCACCGGGTGGCAATAATTCACCCCTCCACTTT	CASSPPGGNNSPLHF
TRBJ2-6	-	once	TRBV10-3	TGTGCCATCAGTGACGAGTGGCCCTCTGGGGCCAACGTCCTGACTTTC	CAISDEWPSGANVLTF
TRBJ1-5	-	once	TRBV20-1	TGCAGTGCTAGAGACAGCCAGAATCAGCCCCAGCATTTT	CSARDSQNQPQHF
TRBJ1-6	TRBD1	-	TRBV7-9	TGTGCCAGCAGCCAGGGGGCTTGGGTTAATTCACCCCTCCACTTT	CASSQGAWVNSPLHF
TRBJ1-3	TRBD1	-	TRBV10-3	TGTGCCACGAAGACAGGGGGGGGAAACACCATATATTTT	CATKTGGGNTIYF
TRBJ2-5	TRBD2	many	TRBV19	TGTGCCAGTAGTTCCCGCACTAGCGGGAGGTATGAAGAGACCCAGTACTTC	CASSSRTSGRYEETQYF
TRBJ2-7	-	few	TRBV7-9	TGTGCCAGCAGTCTGACTAGTAATAGCCACGAGCAGTACTTC	CASSLTSNSHEQYF
TRBJ1-4	-	-	TRBV12-3/TRBV12-4	TGTGCCAGCAGTTTACGGGGCCAGGGTGGATTGCTGCTTTTT	CASSLRGQGGLLLF
TRBJ1-6	-	few	TRBV15	TGTGCCACCAGCAGAGACAGGGCTAATTCACCCCTCCACTTT	CATSRDRANSPLHF
TRBJ2-6	TRBD1	-	TRBV10-3	TGTGCCATCAGTGAGGGACAGGGAAGCTCTGGGGCCAACGTCCTGACTTTC	CAISEGQGSSGANVLTF
TRBJ2-5	-	many	TRBV19	TGTGCCAGTAGTCGACTGTCGGGGACCCAGTACTTC	CASSRLSGTQYF
TRBJ1-2	-	few	TRBV30	TGTGCCTGGAGCCCCGGACTCTTACGAGGCTATGGCTACACCTTC	CAWSPGLLRGYGYTF
TRBJ1-1	-	once	TRBV2	TGTGCCAGCAGCATCCCGGGACGGCAAGCTTTCTTT	CASSIPGRQAFF
TRBJ1-1	TRBD1	-	TRBV15	TGTGCCACCAGCGGTACGGACAGGGATTACACTGAAGCTTTCTTT	CATSGTDRDYTEAFF
TRBJ1-5	TRBD1	few	TRBV14	TGTGCCAGCAGCGCGGGACAGGGCGACCAGCCCCAGCATTTT	CASSAGQGDQPQHF
TRBJ2-2	-	many	TRBV13	TGTGCCAGCAGCCCCCAAACCGGGGAGCTGTTTTTT	CASSPQTGELFF
TRBJ2-5	-	few	TRBV30	TGTGCCTGGACGACAGAAGAGACCCAGTACTTC	CAWTTEETQYF
TRBJ1-6	-	-	TRBV7-9	TGTGCCAGCAGCTTGCAGGAGAGTTCACCCCTCCACTTT	CASSLQESSPLHF
TRBJ2-5	-	-	TRBV20-1	TGCAGTGCCAATCTAGGGGGGGAGACCCAGTACTTC	CSANLGGETQYF
TRBJ2-5	-	-	TRBV11-2	TGTGCCAGCAGCTTAGGGGTGGCGGTGGAGACCCAGTACTTC	CASSLGVAVETQYF
TRBJ1-5	-	many	TRBV4-1	TGCGCCAGCAGCCAGGGCCAACCCGGGAATCAGCCCCAGCATTTT	CASSQGQPGNQPQHF
TRBJ1-3	TRBD1	-	TRBV6-5	TGTGCCAGCAGGACCGGACAGGCCGAAACCATATATTTT	CASRTGQAETIYF
TRBJ1-2	-	-	TRBV10-3	TGTGCCATTGCCAGCAGTACAGGGAGTGGCTATGGCTACACCTTC	CAIASSTGSGYGYTF
TRBJ1-1	TRBD1	-	TRBV10-3	TGTGCCATCAGCAGGACAGGGGATGAAGCTTTCTTT	CAISRTGDEAFF
TRBJ2-1	-	-	TRBV25-1	TGTGCCTGCAGTGCCGGGGGCAATGAGCAGTTCTTC	CACSAGGNEQFF
TRBJ1-4	-	-	TRBV20-1	TGCAGTGCTAGCACCACACCTTCTAATGAAAAACTGTTTTTT	CSASTTPSNEKLFF
TRBJ2-5	-	many	TRBV20-1	TGCAGTGCTAGAGATCGGAGGGGTTCACAAGAGACCCAGTACTTC	CSARDRRGSQETQYF
TRBJ2-1	-	many	TRBV7-3	TGTGCCAGCAGCTCTGTAGAGGTCCCCTCTAATGAGCAGTTCTTC	CASSSVEVPSNEQFF
TRBJ2-2	TRBD2	many	TRBV7-7	TGTGCTAGCAGCACTAGCGTTAACACCGGGGAGCTGTTTTTT	CASSTSVNTGELFF
TRBJ2-7	-	many	TRBV19	TGTGCCAGTAGTATTGCTGGTTACGAGCAGTACTTC	CASSIAGYEQYF
TRBJ1-1	TRBD1	-	TRBV25-1	TGTGCCAGCAGAGAGACAGGGCGACTCACTGAAGCTTTCTTT	CASRETGRLTEAFF
TRBJ2-7	-	-	TRBV10-1	TGCGCCAGCAGTGATGAGGGGAGCTCCTACGAGCAGTACTTC	CASSDEGSSYEQYF
TRBJ2-5	-	once	TRBV25-1	TGTGCTTGCATAGAAAGGGGTCCCAACCAAGAGACCCAGTACTTC	CACIERGPNQETQYF
TRBJ2-2	TRBD2	many	TRBV2	TGTGCCAGCAGTGAAAGAGCGGGAAACGGGGAGCTGTTTTTT	CASSERAGNGELFF
TRBJ2-2	-	few	TRBV12-3/TRBV12-4	TGTGCCAGCAGTTTTTTTATGGGGCCAAGTGCGGAGCTGTTTTTT	CASSFFMGPSAELFF
TRBJ1-2	-	many	TRBV20-1	TGCAGTGCTAGAGACAGGCAAAACTATGGCTACACCTTC	CSARDRQNYGYTF
TRBJ2-7	TRBD2	few	TRBV3-1	TGTGCCAGCAGCCAAGGAGCCGGGACTAGTTTCTACGAGCAGTACTTC	CASSQGAGTSFYEQYF
TRBJ1-6	-	-	TRBV7-9	TGTGCCAGCAGCTTATATGCGGCAAGTTCACCCCTCCACTTT	CASSLYAASSPLHF
TRBJ2-5	-	-	TRBV7-8	TGTGCCAGCAGCTTAGCCCGGAGAGAAGAGACCCAGTACTTC	CASSLARREETQYF
TRBJ1-1	-	-	TRBV5-1	TGCGCCAGCAGACAACAGGAGAACACTGAAGCTTTCTTT	CASRQQENTEAFF
TRBJ1-5	-	-	TRBV19	TGTGCCAGTACCGTCGCCGGGGGGGGACTTAGCAATCAGCCCCAGCATTTT	CASTVAGGGLSNQPQHF
TRBJ1-6	-	-	TRBV4-2	TGTGCCAGCAGCCAAGTATCCGGACAGTCTCCCCTCACCCTCCACTTT	CASSQVSGQSPLTLHF
TRBJ1-5	-	-	TRBV6-1	TGTGCCAGCCGGCAGGGATATCAGCCCCAGCATTTT	CASRQGYQPQHF
TRBJ1-2	-	-	TRBV12-3/TRBV12-4	TGTGCCAGCAGTTTAGGGGACATCTCCCCCTATGGCTACACCTTC	CASSLGDISPYGYTF
TRBJ1-2	-	-	TRBV5-1	TGCGCCAGCAGCTTCGGCAGGGAAGGGGGCTACACCTTC	CASSFGREGGYTF
TRBJ1-2	-	many	TRBV3-1	TGTGCCAGCAGCCAATGGCAGGGGAATGGCTACACCTTC	CASSQWQGNGYTF
TRBJ1-5	-	many	TRBV7-2	TGTGCCAGCAGCTTGATACAGGGCTCTTATCCTCAGCCCCAGCATTTT	CASSLIQGSYPQPQHF